This T cell receptor (beta chain) came from a study of T cell repertoires in cytomegalovirus infection. Deletions cut 2 bases from V and 5 bases from J, with 12 bases between. Germline loops: CDR1 SGHTA, CDR2 FQGTGA. This CDR3 is 15 amino acids long. About this clonotype: Its target is unknown.

MiXCR, run by TCRdb on the reads, gives a single entry per CDR3 protein. The data hold 300,000 to 400,000 distinct CDR3 sequences, with roughly 28% observed a single time. The receptor was isolated from a human donor in good health (CMV status not recorded). Some clones in this sample may be carry-over from other donors' samples. The genes are TRBV7-3 and TRBJ2-2, with TRBD1 as a possible D gene (5 bases). Material: cultured PBMCs, obtained from culture after CMV antigen stimulation. The CDR3 sequence is CASSLYGRETGELFF. The DNA of the CDR3 is TGTGCCAGCAGCTTATATGGCAGGGAAACCGGGGAGCTGTTTTTT.